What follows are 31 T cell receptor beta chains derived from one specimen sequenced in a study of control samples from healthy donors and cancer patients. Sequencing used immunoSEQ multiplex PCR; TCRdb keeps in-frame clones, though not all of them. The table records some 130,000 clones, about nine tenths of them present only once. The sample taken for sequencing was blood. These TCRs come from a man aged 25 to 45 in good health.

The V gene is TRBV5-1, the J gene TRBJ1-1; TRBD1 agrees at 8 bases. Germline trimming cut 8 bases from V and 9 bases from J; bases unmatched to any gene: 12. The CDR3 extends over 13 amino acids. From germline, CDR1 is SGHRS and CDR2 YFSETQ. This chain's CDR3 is CASKGTGFRKAFF. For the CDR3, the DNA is TGCGCCAGTAAAGGGACAGGATTTCGAAAAGCTTTCTTT. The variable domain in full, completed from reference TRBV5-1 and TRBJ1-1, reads KAGVTQTPRYLIKTRGQQVTLSCSPISGHRSVSWYQQTPGQGLQFLFEYFSETQRNKGNFPGRFSGRQFSNSRSEMNVSTLELGDSALYLCASKGTGFRKAFFGQGTRLTVV.

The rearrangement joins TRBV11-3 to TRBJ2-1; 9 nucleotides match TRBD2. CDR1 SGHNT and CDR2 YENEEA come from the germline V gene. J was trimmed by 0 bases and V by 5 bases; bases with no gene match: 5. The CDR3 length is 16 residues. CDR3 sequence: CASSPSGAFSYNEQFF. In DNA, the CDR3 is TGTGCCAGCAGCCCTAGCGGGGCCTTCTCCTACAATGAGCAGTTCTTC. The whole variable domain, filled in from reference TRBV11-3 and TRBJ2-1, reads EAGVVQSPRYKIIEKKQPVAFWCNPISGHNTLYWYLQNLGQGPELLIRYENEEAVDDSQLPKDRFSAERLKGVDSTLKIQPAELGDSAVYLCASSPSGAFSYNEQFFGPGTRLTVL.

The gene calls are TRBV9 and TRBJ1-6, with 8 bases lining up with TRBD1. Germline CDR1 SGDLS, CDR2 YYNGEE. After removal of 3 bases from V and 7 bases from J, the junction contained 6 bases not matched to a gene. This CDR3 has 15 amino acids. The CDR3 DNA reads TGTGCCAGCAGCGAAAGCGGACAGGGAAATTCACCCCTCCACTTT. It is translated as CASSESGQGNSPLHF.

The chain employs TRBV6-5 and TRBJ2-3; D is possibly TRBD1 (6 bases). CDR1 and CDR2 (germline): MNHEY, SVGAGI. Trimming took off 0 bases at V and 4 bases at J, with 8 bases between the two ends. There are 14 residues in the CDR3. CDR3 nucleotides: TGTGCCAGCAGTTACTCCAGGGGCGCAGATACGCAGTATTTT. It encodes CASSYSRGADTQYF.

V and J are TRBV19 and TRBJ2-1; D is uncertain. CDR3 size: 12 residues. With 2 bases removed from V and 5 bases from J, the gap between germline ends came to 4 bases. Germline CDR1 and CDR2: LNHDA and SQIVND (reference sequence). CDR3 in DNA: TGTGCCAGTAGTATACAAAACAATGAGCAGTTCTTC. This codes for CASSIQNNEQFF.

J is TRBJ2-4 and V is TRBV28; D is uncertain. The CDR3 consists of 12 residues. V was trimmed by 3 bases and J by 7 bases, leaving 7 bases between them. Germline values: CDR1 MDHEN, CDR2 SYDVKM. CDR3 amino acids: CASSLVGNIQYF. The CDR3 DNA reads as TGTGCCAGCAGTTTGGTTGGGAACATTCAGTACTTC. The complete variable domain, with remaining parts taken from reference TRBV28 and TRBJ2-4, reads DVKVTQSSRYLVKRTGEKVFLECVQDMDHENMFWYRQDPGLGLRLIYFSYDVKMKEKGDIPEGYSVSREKKERFSLILESASTNQTSMYLCASSLVGNIQYFGAGTRLSVL.

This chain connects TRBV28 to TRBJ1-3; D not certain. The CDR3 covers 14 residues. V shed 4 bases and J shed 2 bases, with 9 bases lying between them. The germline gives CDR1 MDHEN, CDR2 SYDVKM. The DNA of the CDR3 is TGTGCCAGCAGTTCCCGCCAGGCTGGAAACACCATATATTTT. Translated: CASSSRQAGNTIYF.

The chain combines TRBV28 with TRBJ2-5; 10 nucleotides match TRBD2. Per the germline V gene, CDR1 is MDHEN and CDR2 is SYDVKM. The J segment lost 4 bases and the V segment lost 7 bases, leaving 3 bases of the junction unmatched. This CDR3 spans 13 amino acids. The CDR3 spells CASNSGRLETQYF. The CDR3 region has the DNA TGTGCCAGCAATAGCGGGAGGTTAGAGACCCAGTACTTC.

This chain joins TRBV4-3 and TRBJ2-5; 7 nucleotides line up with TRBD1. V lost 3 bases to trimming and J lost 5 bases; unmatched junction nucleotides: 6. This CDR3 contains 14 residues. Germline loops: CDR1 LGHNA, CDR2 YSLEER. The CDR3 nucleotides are TGCGCCAGCAGCCAGGACATCAGGGGGGAGACCCAGTACTTC. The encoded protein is CASSQDIRGETQYF.

CDR3 residues: CASSLGRGTRSSYEQYF. The CDR3 nucleotides are TGTGCCAGCAGCCTAGGTCGGGGTACGAGAAGCTCCTACGAGCAGTACTTC. The chain uses TRBV7-9 and TRBJ2-7; D might be TRBD2 (5 bases). Trimming stripped 5 bases from V and 0 bases from J, with 20 bases between. The CDR3 extends over 17 amino acids. Germline-derived CDR1 and CDR2 are SEHNR and FQNEAQ (reference sequence). The full variable domain, its missing parts supplied by reference TRBV7-9 and TRBJ2-7, is DTGVSQNPRHKITKRGQNVTFRCDPISEHNRLYWYRQTLGQGPEFLTYFQNEAQLEKSRLLSDRFSAERPKGSFSTLEIQRTEQGDSAMYLCASSLGRGTRSSYEQYFGPGTRLTVT.

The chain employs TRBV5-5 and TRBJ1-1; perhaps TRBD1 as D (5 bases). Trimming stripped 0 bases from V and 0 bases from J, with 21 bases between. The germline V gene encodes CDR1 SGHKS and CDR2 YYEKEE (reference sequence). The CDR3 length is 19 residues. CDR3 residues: CASSLAGDSLFRLNTEAFF. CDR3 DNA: TGTGCCAGCAGCTTGGCCGGTGACAGTTTGTTTCGTTTGAACACTGAAGCTTTCTTT.

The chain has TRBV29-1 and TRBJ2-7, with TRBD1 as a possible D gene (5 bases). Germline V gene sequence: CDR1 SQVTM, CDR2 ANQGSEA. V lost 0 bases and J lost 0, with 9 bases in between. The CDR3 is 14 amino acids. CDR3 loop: CSVEDTTDSYEQYF. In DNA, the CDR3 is TGCAGCGTTGAAGATACGACAGACTCCTACGAGCAGTACTTC.

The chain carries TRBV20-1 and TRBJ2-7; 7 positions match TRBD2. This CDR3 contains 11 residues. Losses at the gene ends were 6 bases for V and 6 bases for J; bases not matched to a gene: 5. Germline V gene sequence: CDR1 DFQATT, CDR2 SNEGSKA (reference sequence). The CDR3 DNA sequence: TGCAGTGCCGTACTAGCGTCCGAGCAGTACTTC. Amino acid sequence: CSAVLASEQYF.

CDR3 DNA sequence: TGTGCCAGCAGCGGGGGGGGCGAGCAGTACTTC. This encodes CASSGGGEQYF. The J gene is TRBJ2-7, the V gene TRBV28; 8 positions match TRBD2. The CDR3 length is 11 residues. Germline V gene data show CDR1 as MDHEN and CDR2 as SYDVKM. V lost 6 bases to trimming and J lost 6 bases; unmatched junction nucleotides: 1.

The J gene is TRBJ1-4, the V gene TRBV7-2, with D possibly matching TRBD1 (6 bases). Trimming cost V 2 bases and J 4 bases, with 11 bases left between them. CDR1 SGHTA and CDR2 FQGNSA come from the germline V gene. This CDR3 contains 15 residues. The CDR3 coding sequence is TGTGCCAGCAGCTTATATAGGGGGAATAATGAAAAACTGTTTTTT. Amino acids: CASSLYRGNNEKLFF.

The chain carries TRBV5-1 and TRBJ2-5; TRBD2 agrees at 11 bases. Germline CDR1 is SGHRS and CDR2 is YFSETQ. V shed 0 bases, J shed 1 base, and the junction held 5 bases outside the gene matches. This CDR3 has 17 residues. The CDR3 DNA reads TGCGCCAGCAGCTTGGGGGTGACTAGCGGGACCCAAGAGACCCAGTACTTC. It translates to CASSLGVTSGTQETQYF.

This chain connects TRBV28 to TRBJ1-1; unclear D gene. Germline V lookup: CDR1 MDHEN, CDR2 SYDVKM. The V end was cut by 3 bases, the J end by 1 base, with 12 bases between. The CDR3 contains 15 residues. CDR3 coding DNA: TGTGCCAGCAGTTTGGTCCTAGGAGGGAACACTGAAGCTTTCTTT. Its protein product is CASSLVLGGNTEAFF.

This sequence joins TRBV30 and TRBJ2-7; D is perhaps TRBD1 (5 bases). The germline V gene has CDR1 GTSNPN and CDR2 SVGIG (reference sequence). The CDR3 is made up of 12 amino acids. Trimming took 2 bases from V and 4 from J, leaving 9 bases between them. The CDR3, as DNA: TGTGCCTGGAGTTTGACAGAATACGAGCAGTACTTC. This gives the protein CAWSLTEYEQYF. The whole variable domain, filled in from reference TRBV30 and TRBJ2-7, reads SQTIHQWPATLVQPVGSPLSLECTVEGTSNPNLYWYRQAAGRGLQLLFYSVGIGQISSEVPQNLSASRPQDRQFILSSKKLLLSDSGFYLCAWSLTEYEQYFGPGTRLTVT.

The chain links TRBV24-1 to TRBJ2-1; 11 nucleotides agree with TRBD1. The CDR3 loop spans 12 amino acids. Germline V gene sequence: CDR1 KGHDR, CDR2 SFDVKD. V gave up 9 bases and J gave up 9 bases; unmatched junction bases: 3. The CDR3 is CATFGTGGEQFF. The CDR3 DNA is TGTGCCACCTTCGGGACAGGGGGTGAGCAGTTCTTC.

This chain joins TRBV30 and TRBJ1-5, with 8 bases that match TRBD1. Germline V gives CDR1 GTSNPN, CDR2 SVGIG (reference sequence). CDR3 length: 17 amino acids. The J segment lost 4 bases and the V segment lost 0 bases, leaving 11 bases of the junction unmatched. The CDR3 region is CAWSVRVGTGINQPQHF. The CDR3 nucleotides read TGTGCCTGGAGTGTGAGAGTGGGGACAGGAATAAATCAGCCCCAGCATTTT.

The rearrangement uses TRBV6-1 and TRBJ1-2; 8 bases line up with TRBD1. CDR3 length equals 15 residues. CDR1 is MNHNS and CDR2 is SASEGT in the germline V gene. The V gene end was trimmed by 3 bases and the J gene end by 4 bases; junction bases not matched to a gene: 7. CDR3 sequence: CASSDPPRGLYGYTF. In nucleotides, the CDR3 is TGTGCCAGCAGTGATCCCCCCAGGGGGCTCTATGGCTACACCTTC.

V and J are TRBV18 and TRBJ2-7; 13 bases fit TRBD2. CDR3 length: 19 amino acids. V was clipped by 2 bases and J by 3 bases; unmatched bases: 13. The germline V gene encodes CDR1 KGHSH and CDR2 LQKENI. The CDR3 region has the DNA TGTGCCAGCTCACCAAAGACTAGCGGGAGGATGGCTCTGGACTACGAGCAGTACTTC. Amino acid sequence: CASSPKTSGRMALDYEQYF.

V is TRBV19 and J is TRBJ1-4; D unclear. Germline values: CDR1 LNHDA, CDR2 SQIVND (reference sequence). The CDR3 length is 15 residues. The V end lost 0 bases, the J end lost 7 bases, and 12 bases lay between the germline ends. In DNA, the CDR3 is TGTGCCAGTAGTATAGATGGCCTGGGAGGTGAAAAACTGTTTTTT. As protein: CASSIDGLGGEKLFF.

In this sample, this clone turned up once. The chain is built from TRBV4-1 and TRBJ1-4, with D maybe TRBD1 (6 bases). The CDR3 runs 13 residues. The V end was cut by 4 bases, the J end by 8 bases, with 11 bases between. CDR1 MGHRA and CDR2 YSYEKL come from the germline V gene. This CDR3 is CASSLTGPEKLFF. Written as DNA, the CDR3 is TGCGCCAGCAGCCTCACAGGGCCGGAAAAACTGTTTTTT.

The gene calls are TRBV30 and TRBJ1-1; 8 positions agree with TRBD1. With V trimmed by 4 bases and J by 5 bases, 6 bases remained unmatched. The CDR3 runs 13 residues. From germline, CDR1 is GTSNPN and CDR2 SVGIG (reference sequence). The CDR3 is CAWIRGRLTEAFF. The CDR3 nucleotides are TGTGCCTGGATCAGGGGGCGGTTGACTGAAGCTTTCTTT.

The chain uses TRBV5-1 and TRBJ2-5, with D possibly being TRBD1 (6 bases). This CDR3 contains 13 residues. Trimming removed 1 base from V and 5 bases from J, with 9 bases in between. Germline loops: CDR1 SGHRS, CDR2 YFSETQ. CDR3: CASSLSGDETQYF. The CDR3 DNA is TGCGCCAGCAGCTTGTCAGGGGACGAGACCCAGTACTTC.

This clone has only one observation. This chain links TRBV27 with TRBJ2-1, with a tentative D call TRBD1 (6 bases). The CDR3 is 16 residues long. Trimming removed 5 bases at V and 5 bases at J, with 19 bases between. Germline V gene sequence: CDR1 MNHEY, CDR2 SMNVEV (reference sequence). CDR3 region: CASSPLVQGIHNEQFF. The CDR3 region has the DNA TGTGCCAGCAGTCCCTTGGTCCAGGGGATCCACAATGAGCAGTTCTTC.

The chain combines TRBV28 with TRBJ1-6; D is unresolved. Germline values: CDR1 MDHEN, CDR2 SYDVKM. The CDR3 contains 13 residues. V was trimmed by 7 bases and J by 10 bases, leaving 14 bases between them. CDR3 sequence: CASTNTGVSPLHF. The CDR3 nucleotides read TGTGCCAGCACCAACACTGGGGTGTCACCCCTCCACTTT.

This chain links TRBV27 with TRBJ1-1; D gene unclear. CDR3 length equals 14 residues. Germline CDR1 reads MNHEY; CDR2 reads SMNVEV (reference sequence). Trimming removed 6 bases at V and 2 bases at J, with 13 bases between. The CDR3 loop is CASSSPNFNTEAFF. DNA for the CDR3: TGTGCCAGCAGCTCCCCGAACTTTAACACTGAAGCTTTCTTT.

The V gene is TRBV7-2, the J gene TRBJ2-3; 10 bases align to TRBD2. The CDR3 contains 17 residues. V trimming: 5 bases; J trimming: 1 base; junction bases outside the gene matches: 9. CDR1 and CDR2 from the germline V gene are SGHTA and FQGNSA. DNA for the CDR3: TGTGCCAGCAGCAGAAGAACTAGCGGGGCCCGCACAGATACGCAGTATTTT. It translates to CASSRRTSGARTDTQYF.

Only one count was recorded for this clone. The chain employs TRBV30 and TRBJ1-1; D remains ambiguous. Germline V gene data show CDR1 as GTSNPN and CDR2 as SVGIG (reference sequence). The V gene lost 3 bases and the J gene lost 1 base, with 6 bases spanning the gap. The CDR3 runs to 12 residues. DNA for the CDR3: TGTGCCTGGAGAGGGAGGAACACTGAAGCTTTCTTT. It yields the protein CAWRGRNTEAFF.